This T cell receptor beta chain was observed in a study of CD8+CD57+ T cells in acquired aplastic anemia. For the study at large: Sorting CD4+ and CD8+ cells gave DNA averaging about 3.1 ug. Study conclusions and caveats: A set of about 28 CD8+ CDR3 sequences was shared between patients and controls, and these sequences appeared highly expressed in patients.

The template for TCR beta VDJ and CDR3 sequence profiling was genomic DNA. Each CDR3 protein is one row after TCRdb ran MiXCR on the reads. The sample includes about 190,000 distinct CDR3 sequences, approximately 50% of them seen just once. This clonotype showed up many times. Its antigen is not known. The germline V and J ends were trimmed by 6 bases and 6 bases, with 18 bases remaining between them. CDR3 length: 15 amino acids. For sequencing, patients were chosen who had shown expansion of CD8+CD57+ cells by flow cytometry. Among the patients, all had severe acquired aplastic anemia. This chain uses TRBV12-3 or TRBV12-4 with TRBJ2-1; the D gene is possibly TRBD1 (5 bases). The TCR originated in a human donor with aplastic anemia. Sequencing was carried out using sorted CD4+, CD8+, or CD8+CD57+ T cells (not recorded which) from PBMCs. CDR3 DNA: TGTGCCAGCAGACCCTTTTGGGGCGCGATCAATGAGCAGTTCTTC. This sequence encodes CASRPFWGAINEQFF.